Detailed here is one T cell receptor beta chain. This sample was included in a study of OX40 agonist ivuxolimab in advanced cancers. About the study: Therapy given before enrollment (anti-PD-1, anti-PD-L1 or anti-CTLA-4) was allowed, and over 35% had some. Patients achieving partial responses numbered three: one hepatocellular carcinoma case and two cutaneous melanoma cases.

This table comes from immunoSEQ multiplex PCR, and its TCRdb copy is limited to in-frame clones, with some not included. The sample lists about 65,000 clones; about 89% were seen once. The V gene's germline CDR1 is LGHNA and CDR2 YSLEER. Trimming stripped 3 bases from V and 0 bases from J, with 12 bases between. The CDR3 consists of 17 residues. This TCR derives from an adult with an advanced solid tumor such as melanoma, head and neck, liver or kidney cancer. Source: CD4+ or CD8+ T cells sorted from blood, taken in a trial of the OX40 agonist ivuxolimab. The gene calls are TRBV4-3 and TRBJ1-6, with no clear D. This chain's CDR3 is CASSQRVESSYNSPLHF. CDR3 DNA sequence: TGCGCCAGCAGCCAGCGGGTGGAGAGCTCCTATAATTCACCCCTCCACTTT.